This TCR beta chain was identified during a study of blood T cell repertoires in COVID-19 (dated by TCRdb to 2020 to 2021). Concerning the study at large: Samples covering the acute and convalescent phases of COVID-19 were provided by collaborators in the United States, Italy and Spain. The dataset comprised deeply sampled blood TCRbeta repertoires from subjects exposed to, actively infected with, or recovered from COVID-19. Samples came from the ongoing ImmuneRACE study (first 160 participants) plus 1,254 subjects from 6 global collaborators. A freely available public database, intended as a resource for researchers studying the immune response to SARS-CoV-2, is where the repertoires were released. Where available, HLA class I and class II types were obtained from metadata supplied by the sample provider rather than from assay-based typing. Sample metadata almost always included a de-identified subject ID, COVID-19 status, age in years and sex. The prospective study material was composed of cDNA or gDNA derived from T cells, B-cell-depleted T cells, or PBMCs. Study-wide conclusions, independent of this receptor: How much clinical and demographic metadata was included differed by source and by participant, and the metadata was provided uncurated.

The immunoSEQ Assay, a bias-controlled multiplex PCR, was used to amplify TCRbeta CDR3 regions from genomic DNA. The study's own analysis went as follows. Within the assay, amplification of reference gene primers was used to estimate how many nucleated cells each sample contained. To quantify the absolute abundance of each unique TCRbeta CDR3 rearrangement, sequence reads were collapsed and filtered. For each sample, productive Simpson clonality was calculated as the square root of Simpson's diversity index across productive rearrangements. This is the immuneACCESS table as TCRdb keeps it, with only in-frame sequences that have V and J called. A part of the clones is gone; compared with another copy, unresolved V genes explain less than half, and the rest is unexplained. V and J calls and clone size are given by that table; D and trimming were obtained from the DNA. Across this sample there are roughly 110,000 clones, with approximately 84% seen only once. The leading ten clones occupy less than 1.5% of the sample.

In the case of this clone: The clone's antigen remains unknown. Nothing much larger sits one base from this clone, and base qualities are not available.

V was cut back by 5 bases and J by 2 bases, leaving a gap of 23 bases between them. According to the germline V gene (reference sequence), CDR1 reads SGHNT and CDR2 reads YYREEE. Inclusive of the bounding cysteine and phenylalanine, the CDR3 is 17 residues long. Just CDR3 DNA is preserved here, 51 bases in frame from base 1. Each collaborating institution followed its own protocols to collect whole blood in K2EDTA tubes. For TCRbeta analysis, collaborators shipped samples as frozen whole blood, isolated PBMCs, or DNA extracted from either of those sample types. Sequenced sample: peripheral blood. The receptor comes from a man aged 40-49 years with acute or convalescent COVID-19. Recombination linked TRBV5-4 to TRBJ2-7; the D region possibly corresponds to TRBD2 (6 bases align). The CDR3: CASRRGWRVAEPYEQYF. Read as DNA, the sequence is TGTGCCAGCAGGCGCGGGTGGAGAGTAGCGGAGCCCTACGAGCAGTACTTC.